This TCR beta chain was sequenced during a study of cytomegalovirus exposure and HLA in healthy donors. This CDR3 spans 13 amino acids. Germline V gives CDR1 SGHVS, CDR2 FQNEAQ. V lost 3 bases, J lost 2 bases, and 7 bases lay in between. Researchers ran the PCR with 60 Vbeta and 13 Jbeta primers. Repertoires were generated with immunoSEQ multiplex PCR, while TCRdb's copy carries only in-frame clones and drops some. Of about 190,000 clones listed, 70% to 75% are singletons. Study observations and caveats: In vitro work confirmed that a few CMV-associated chains recognize CMV antigens. Later, an analysis found that common viral pathogens appeared to be linked with several of the most significant clusters. Sequencing probably produced one cluster of sequence variants that were highly shared.

To note about this clone: Its matching antigen is unknown.

The source of this sequence is a man younger than 40 in good health and CMV-seropositive. V is TRBV7-8 and J is TRBJ1-2, with D tentatively TRBD1 (5 bases). Sequencing input: PBMCs. CDR3 DNA sequence: TGTGCCAGCAGCTTCGACAGAAACTATGGCTACACCTTC. Protein: CASSFDRNYGYTF.